Below, 13 T cell receptor beta chains from the same sample are listed, as sequenced in a study of OX40 agonist ivuxolimab in advanced cancers. Library preparation employed the immunoSEQ multiplex PCR assay. The table comes from immuneACCESS by way of TCRdb, which keeps in-frame sequences with V and J called. Part of the clones is missing from these tables; in studies checked, under half for an unresolved V gene and the rest for unknown reasons. The sample table contains over 55,000 clones; only one count was recorded for 65% to 85% of them. Under 9.5% of the sample is taken by the ten largest. The material was CD4+ or CD8+ T cells sorted from blood, obtained in a trial of the OX40 agonist ivuxolimab. These receptors all come from an adult with an advanced solid tumor such as melanoma, head and neck, liver or kidney cancer.

This clone appeared a few times. For the CDR3, the DNA is TGTGCCAGCAGTTACTCGAAGGACAGGCCCACTGAAGCTTTCTTT. It encodes CASSYSKDRPTEAFF. This rearrangement joins TRBV6-6 to TRBJ1-1; 7 nucleotides align to TRBD1. The ends lost 0 bases at V and 4 bases at J; junction bases unmatched: 5. Germline CDR1 and CDR2: MNHNY and SVGAGI (reference sequence). The CDR3 contains 15 residues.

This sequence joins TRBV2 and TRBJ1-1, with D perhaps matching TRBD1 (5 bases). There are 14 residues in the CDR3. The germline CDR1 and CDR2 sequences are SNHLY and FYNNEI. Trimming pared 7 bases from V and 5 bases from J, leaving 17 bases between. The CDR3 spells CASTRGAAVTEAFF. As DNA, the CDR3 is TGTGCCAGCACAAGGGGAGCGGCTGTGACTGAAGCTTTCTTT.

A single count supports this clone. This chain connects TRBV5-1 to TRBJ2-1; D is uncertain. This CDR3 region has 14 residues. V was trimmed by 1 base and J by 6 bases, leaving 11 bases between them. Germline-derived CDR1 and CDR2 are SGHRS and YFSETQ. The CDR3 spells CASSLSQDGNEQFF. In DNA, the CDR3 is TGCGCCAGCAGCTTGAGTCAGGACGGCAATGAGCAGTTCTTC.

V and J are TRBV6-5 and TRBJ1-5, with 9 bases fitting TRBD1. Trimming at V came to 6 bases and at J to 5 bases, leaving 5 bases not matched to a gene. Germline-derived CDR1 and CDR2 are MNHEY and SVGAGI. The CDR3 totals 14 residues. The CDR3 DNA follows: TGTGCCAGCAGACAGACAGGGGGTGATCAGCCCCAGCATTTT. Amino acids: CASRQTGGDQPQHF.

V is TRBV6-1 and J is TRBJ1-2; TRBD1 matches 7 bases. Germline lookup yields CDR1 MNHNS and CDR2 SASEGT. CDR3 length: 15 amino acids. After removal of 1 base from V and 6 bases from J, the junction contained 8 bases not matched to a gene. The CDR3: CASSEGDSTGDGYTF. The DNA for the CDR3 is TGTGCCAGCAGTGAAGGGGACAGTACGGGGGATGGCTACACCTTC.

The V gene is TRBV9, the J gene TRBJ2-2; D unclear. Trimming shortened V by 6 bases and J by 3 bases, and 9 bases separated the two germline ends. Germline-derived CDR1 and CDR2 are SGDLS and YYNGEE. The CDR3 has 13 residues. The CDR3 protein is CASKPRDTGELFF. CDR3 bases: TGTGCCAGCAAACCCAGAGACACCGGGGAGCTGTTTTTT. Together with reference TRBV9 and TRBJ2-2, the CDR3 gives the full variable domain: DSGVTQTPKHLITATGQRVTLRCSPRSGDLSVYWYQQSLDQGLQFLIQYYNGEERAKGNILERFSAQQFPDLHSELNLSSLELGDSALYFCASKPRDTGELFFGEGSRLTVL.

This sequence joins TRBV11-2 and TRBJ2-3; D remains ambiguous. Germline values: CDR1 SGHAT, CDR2 FQNNGV. The CDR3 is 14 amino acids. The V and J ends lost 5 bases and 0 bases respectively, with 9 bases between them. The chain's CDR3 is CASSPKQSTDTQYF. Written as DNA, the CDR3 is TGTGCCAGCAGCCCGAAACAGAGCACAGATACGCAGTATTTT.

This chain connects TRBV2 to TRBJ2-7; a possible D gene is TRBD1 (6 bases). In germline, CDR1 is SNHLY, CDR2 FYNNEI. The CDR3 consists of 15 residues. V was clipped by 0 bases and J by 2 bases, with 11 bases between them. The CDR3 DNA is TGTGCCAGCAGTGAAGCCCCGGACAGAGCCTACGAGCAGTACTTC. As protein: CASSEAPDRAYEQYF.

V gene TRBV9 combines with J gene TRBJ2-1; TRBD2 agrees at 12 bases. Germline CDR1 reads SGDLS; CDR2 reads YYNGEE. The ends lost 3 bases at V and 5 bases at J; junction bases unmatched: 3. This CDR3 contains 15 residues. Written as DNA, the CDR3 is TGTGCCAGCAGCGCCACTAGCGGGGGGAACAATGAGCAGTTCTTC. As protein: CASSATSGGNNEQFF.

The chain joins TRBV28 to TRBJ2-5, with D perhaps matching TRBD1 (6 bases). Trimming left V 7 bases short and J 3 bases short, with 15 bases between. CDR3 length: 14 residues. Germline V lookup: CDR1 MDHEN, CDR2 SYDVKM. CDR3 loop: CASTEGGIKETQYF. CDR3 DNA sequence: TGTGCCAGCACCGAAGGGGGAATAAAAGAGACCCAGTACTTC.

The chain couples TRBV7-3 to TRBJ2-5; 14 nucleotides agree with TRBD2. Germline values: CDR1 SGHTA, CDR2 FQGTGA. This CDR3 spans 17 amino acids. The V gene end was trimmed by 5 bases and the J gene end by 3 bases; junction bases not matched to a gene: 8. The CDR3 bases are TGTGCCAGCAGCCCGGACCCGGGACTAGCGGGAGAAGAGACCCAGTACTTC. Its translation: CASSPDPGLAGEETQYF.

This clone was seen a handful of times. V is TRBV7-6 and J is TRBJ2-5, with TRBD2 as a possible D gene (5 bases). The V end was cut by 3 bases, the J end by 9 bases, with 23 bases between. This CDR3 has 16 amino acids. Per germline, CDR1 SGHVS and CDR2 FNYEAQ. Written as DNA, the CDR3 is TGTGCCAGCAGCTTCCTAGCCCCCACCCCACTTAGCCCCCAGTACTTC. Residues: CASSFLAPTPLSPQYF.

This clone turned up a few times. The rearrangement links TRBV6-1 to TRBJ1-3; D perhaps matches TRBD1 (5 bases). The CDR3 loop spans 13 amino acids. Per germline, CDR1 MNHNS and CDR2 SASEGT. V dropped 6 bases and J dropped 1 base, with 7 bases sitting between them. CDR3 DNA: TGTGCCAGCAGGGGGCCTTCTGGAAACACCATATATTTT. Translation gives CASRGPSGNTIYF.